The 8 T cell receptor beta chains reported below all come from one sample, sequenced in a study of CD8+CD57+ T cells in acquired aplastic anemia. Genomic DNA constituted the template upon which TCR beta VDJ and CDR3 profiling was performed. TCRdb used MiXCR to reprocess the reads, holding one entry per CDR3 protein. The data contain under 200,000 distinct CDR3 sequences, 71% of them seen just once; the ten biggest clones take up 40% to 60%. Patients sequenced had flow cytometry evidence of CD8+CD57+ cell expansion. Sequenced: sorted CD4+, CD8+, or CD8+CD57+ T cells (not recorded which) from PBMCs. The origin of the receptors is a human donor with aplastic anemia.

On this clonotype: At one end, the junction sequence differs from germline, possibly due to a read error. J is TRBJ1-1 and V is TRBV7-9; the D gene is possibly TRBD1 (6 bases). Germline-derived CDR1 and CDR2 are SEHNR and FQNEAQ (reference sequence). CDR3 size: 15 residues. CDR3 loop: CASSAGAGGMTEAFF. CDR3 nucleotides: TGCGCCAGCAGCGCAGGGGCGGGGGGCATGACTGAAGCTTTCTTT. Based on the CDR3 plus reference TRBV7-9 and TRBJ1-1, the full variable domain is DTGVSQNPRHKITKRGQNVTFRCDPISEHNRLYWYRQTLGQGPEFLTYFQNEAQLEKSRLLSDRFSAERPKGSFSTLEIQRTEQGDSAMYLCASSAGAGGMTEAFFGQGTRLTVV.

This clonotype was recorded a few times. V and J are TRBV20-1 and TRBJ1-5; D is uncertain. Germline-derived CDR1 and CDR2 are DFQATT and SNEGSKA (reference sequence). V was cut by 0 bases and J by 0 bases, with 9 bases left in between. The CDR3 is 15 residues long. Written as DNA, the CDR3 is TGCAGTGCTAGAGACAGGTGGGGTAGCAATCAGCCCCAGCATTTT. This gives the protein CSARDRWGSNQPQHF.

The rearrangement links TRBV2 to TRBJ1-1, with D unclear. Germline V CDR1 and CDR2: SNHLY, FYNNEI. V was clipped by 6 bases and J by 1 base, with 9 bases between them. The CDR3 has 13 amino acids. The CDR3 region has the DNA TGTGCCAGCAGGATAACAGAGAACACTGAAGCTTTCTTT. Its translation: CASRITENTEAFF.

In this sample, this clonotype turned up a few times. The chain recombines TRBV9 with TRBJ1-2, with TRBD1 identical over 7 bases. Germline loops: CDR1 SGDLS, CDR2 YYNGEE. The CDR3 has 14 amino acids. Unmatched junction bases numbered 9, after V lost 6 bases and J lost 4 bases. The CDR3 DNA reads TGTGCCAGCACCGGGACAGCAGAGGCCTATGGCTACACCTTC. It codes for CASTGTAEAYGYTF. Complete variable domain (other parts from reference TRBV9 and TRBJ1-2): DSGVTQTPKHLITATGQRVTLRCSPRSGDLSVYWYQQSLDQGLQFLIQYYNGEERAKGNILERFSAQQFPDLHSELNLSSLELGDSALYFCASTGTAEAYGYTFGSGTRLTVV.

The chain links TRBV7-7 to TRBJ1-1; no clear D. Germline lookup yields CDR1 SSHAT and CDR2 FNYEAQ (reference sequence). The CDR3 extends over 13 amino acids. The CDR3 loop is CASSRIRNTEAFF. The CDR3 DNA is TGTGCTAGCTCGCGGATTCGAAACACTGAAGCTTTCTTT.

Details on this clonotype: Here the CDR3 omits its conserved ending phenylalanine or tryptophan, so a read error is the likely source. The DNA is left out, because the CDR3 cannot be placed on it with certainty; the CDR3 is given as TCRdb lists it. The V gene is TRBV9, the J gene TRBJ1-1; the D call of TRBD1 is as the table states it, not checked on the DNA. Germline V lookup: CDR1 SGDLS, CDR2 YYNGEE. The CDR3 totals 8 residues, both ends included. Here the CDR3 reads CASSVAWT.

This clonotype was seen only a few times. The V call is TRBV25-1, the J call TRBJ2-7, with 7 positions matching TRBD2. Germline loops: CDR1 MGHDK, CDR2 SYGVNS. The CDR3 is 14 residues long. V lost 6 bases and J lost 5; bases outside the gene matches: 10. The CDR3: CASSLEQRGNEQYF. The CDR3 DNA reads as TGTGCCAGCAGCTTGGAGCAGCGGGGAAACGAGCAGTACTTC.

The gene calls are TRBV29-1 and TRBJ1-2; TRBD1 matches 11 bases. V was clipped by 7 bases and J by 6 bases; unmatched bases: 1. CDR3 length: 11 amino acids. Per germline, CDR1 SQVTM and CDR2 ANQGSEA. This chain's CDR3 is CSGTGGNGYTF. The CDR3, as DNA: TGCAGCGGGACAGGGGGCAATGGCTACACCTTC.